This TCR beta chain came from a study of circulating CD8 cells and anti-PD-1 response in melanoma. Each library started from 15 ng of total RNA using the QIAseq Immune Repertoire TCR panel. TCRdb re-called the reads through MiXCR, storing one row per CDR3 protein. The table has fewer than 1,000 distinct CDR3 sequences, around 7% seen once. By frequency in the sample, this clonotype is large (0.1 to 1%). Four subsets defined by PD-1 and/or TIGIT were sorted from live CD3+CD8+TCRalphabeta+ cells. This CDR3 is 15 amino acids long. The germline V gene has CDR1 WSHSY and CDR2 SAAADI. Trimming removed 1 base from V and 2 bases from J, with 8 bases in between.

The source material was CD8+ T cells from PBMCs, sampled at baseline or after one month of anti-PD-1 therapy (not recorded which). The gene calls are TRBV10-2 and TRBJ1-4; TRBD1 is a possible D gene (5 bases). This clonotype was obtained from a human donor with melanoma. CDR3 DNA: TGCGCCAGCAGTGAGTTGCAGGGTACTAATGAAAAACTGTTTTTT. It translates to CASSELQGTNEKLFF.